This T cell receptor beta chain emerged from a study of cytomegalovirus exposure and HLA in healthy donors. Study-level findings and limits: In vitro confirmation showed three CMV-associated chains to be CMV antigen specific. The study put under 200 TCR beta chains on its list as cytomegalovirus-associated. Earlier findings revealed that most TCR beta V segments proved productive either about 90% or about 30% of the time.

PCR employed 60 Vbeta and 13 Jbeta primers. Using immunoSEQ multiplex PCR, the repertoire was profiled, and TCRdb retains in-frame clones only, with some absent. The top ten hold about 8% of the sample, which has 200,000 to 300,000 clones, around 81% seen once. Turning to this clone: As yet, its antigen is unknown.

The CDR3 sequence is 14 residues long. Germline lookup yields CDR1 SQVTM and CDR2 ANQGSEA. The rearrangement links TRBV29-1 to TRBJ2-5; D may be TRBD1 (5 bases). The assigned J gene may be wrong: the sequence end matches TRBJ2-7 better. The source material was PBMCs. The receptor comes from a woman in her sixties or seventies in good health and CMV-seropositive. CDR3 in DNA: TGCAGCGTTTCCTTGATAACAGGATCCTACGAGCAGTACTTC. It codes for CSVSLITGSYEQYF.